One sample yielded the 25 T cell receptor beta chains listed below, sequenced in a study of blood T cell repertoires in COVID-19. Sequencing was performed with immunoSEQ multiplex PCR; in TCRdb, only in-frame clones are kept and a portion is missing. This table has 190,000 or so clones, approximately 85% appearing once. Material: peripheral blood. Receptors were obtained from a woman of 80 years or more with acute or convalescent COVID-19.

The chain links TRBV1 to TRBJ2-3; the D call of TRBD1 is as the table states it, not checked on the DNA. TRBV1 is a pseudogene locus. CDR3 length equals 14 residues. The CDR3: CTSSRTETGDTQYF. In DNA, the CDR3 is TGCACCAGCAGCCGCACCGAGACAGGAGATACGCAGTATTTT.

The chain recombines TRBV11-2 with TRBJ1-3, with D maybe TRBD1 (5 bases). The CDR3 is made up of 14 amino acids. CDR1 and CDR2 (germline): SGHAT, FQNNGV. Trimming cost V 0 bases and J 4 bases, with 7 bases left between them. The CDR3 DNA sequence: TGTGCCAGCAGCTTAGACAACAGGGGAAACACCATATATTTT. Protein: CASSLDNRGNTIYF.

The chain links TRBV12-5 to TRBJ2-1, with D possibly matching TRBD1 (6 bases). The CDR3 consists of 13 residues. V was cut by 3 bases and J by 16 bases, with 19 bases left in between. Looked up from germline, CDR1 is LGHNT and CDR2 is FRNRAP. The CDR3 DNA reads as TGTGCTAGTGGTTTCGGACAGCGCCGGCGAGGATTCTTC. Its protein is CASGFGQRRRGFF.

V usage is TRBV2 and J usage is TRBJ2-3; D may be TRBD2 (6 bases). Per the germline V gene, CDR1 is SNHLY and CDR2 is FYNNEI. The CDR3 is 16 residues long. The V gene lost 7 bases and the J gene lost 5 bases, with 22 bases spanning the gap. CDR3: CASTPSRGGVIDTQYF. CDR3 bases: TGTGCCAGCACTCCTTCTCGGGGCGGGGTTATAGATACGCAGTATTTT.

The rearrangement links TRBV14 to TRBJ1-1; D gene unclear. Germline V gene lookup returns CDR1 SGHDN and CDR2 FVKESK. The CDR3 sequence is 16 residues long. V lost 1 base to trimming and J lost 11 bases, with 23 bases between them. The CDR3 DNA sequence: TGTGCCAGCAGCCAAGGACTTTACCCCGCGGGAGGGAAGGCTTTCTTT. Translated, it gives CASSQGLYPAGGKAFF.

On this clone: Germline and junction disagree at one end, which may indicate a read error. This sequence joins TRBV2 and TRBJ1-4; D gene ambiguous. CDR1 and CDR2 from the germline V gene are SNHLY and FYNNEI. The CDR3 extends over 13 amino acids. The CDR3 coding sequence is TGTGCCAGCAGTGCTGAGTCTAAAGAAAAACTGTTTTTT. Translation: CASSAESKEKLFF. The entire variable domain, with the rest obtained from reference TRBV2 and TRBJ1-4, is as follows: EPEVTQTPSHQVTQMGQEVILRCVPISNHLYFYWYRQILGQKVEFLVSFYNNEISEKSEIFDDQFSVERPDGSNFTLKIRSTKLEDSAMYFCASSAESKEKLFFGSGTQLSVL.

The chain links TRBV6-1 to TRBJ2-5; 13 bases match TRBD2. Trimming cost V 0 bases and J 5 bases; bases outside gene matches: 9. Germline-derived CDR1 and CDR2 are MNHNS and SASEGT. The CDR3 length is 18 residues. CDR3 bases: TGTGCCAGCAGTGAAGCGCGACTAGCGGGGGGCGTGAGGGAGACCCAGTACTTC. Translating gives CASSEARLAGGVRETQYF.

The chain carries TRBV29-1 and TRBJ2-1; D ambiguous. The germline V gene encodes CDR1 SQVTM and CDR2 ANQGSEA. V was shortened by 1 base and J by 8 bases, with 9 bases between the two germline ends. This CDR3 contains 12 residues. CDR3 in amino acids: CSVEGELDEQFF. The CDR3 DNA is TGCAGCGTTGAAGGTGAGTTGGATGAGCAGTTCTTC.

J is TRBJ2-5 and V is TRBV4-3; TRBD2 matches at 10 bases. This CDR3 has 16 residues. Germline lookup yields CDR1 LGHNA and CDR2 YSLEER. V gave up 0 bases and J gave up 8 bases; unmatched junction bases: 9. In DNA form, the CDR3 reads TGCGCCAGCAGCCAAGATGCACTAGCGGGGCCCCCAACCCAGTACTTC. Protein product: CASSQDALAGPPTQYF.

V gene TRBV5-1 combines with J gene TRBJ2-6; D not certain. V was clipped by 6 bases and J by 0 bases, with 13 bases between them. The V gene's germline CDR1 is SGHRS and CDR2 YFSETQ. The CDR3 loop spans 16 amino acids. In DNA form, the CDR3 reads TGCGCCAGCATGTCTTCGGTGTTCTCTGGGGCCAACGTCCTGACTTTC. This encodes CASMSSVFSGANVLTF.

This sequence joins TRBV3-1 (or the pseudogene TRBV3-2) and TRBJ1-5; no definite D call. Germline loops: CDR1 LGHDT, CDR2 YNNKEL (reference sequence). The CDR3 consists of 16 residues. V lost 1 base and J lost 2, with 12 bases in between. CDR3 nucleotides: TGTGCCAGCAGCCAAGGGGCAGGCTATGGCAATCAGCCCCAGCATTTT. It translates to CASSQGAGYGNQPQHF.

As concerns this clone: The same CDR3 can be traced to other DNA sequences in this sample. The chain couples TRBV12-3 or TRBV12-4 to TRBJ2-7; D gene uncertain. The CDR3 sequence is 11 residues long. Trimming took off 4 bases at V and 3 bases at J, with 4 bases between the two ends. Here the CDR3 reads CASSSFYEQYF. CDR3 in DNA: TGTGCCAGCAGTTCCTTCTACGAGCAGTACTTC.

V gene TRBV28 combines with J gene TRBJ2-3; 11 nucleotides align to TRBD2. Germline-derived CDR1 and CDR2 are MDHEN and SYDVKM. The CDR3 runs 16 residues. Germline trimming cut 6 bases from V and 0 bases from J; bases unmatched to any gene: 5. CDR3 nucleotide sequence: TGTGCCAGCAGCCGAGTAGCGGGGGGGAGCACAGATACGCAGTATTTT. It encodes CASSRVAGGSTDTQYF.

Note on this clone: Additional DNA sequences in this sample encode the identical CDR3. The V call is TRBV27, the J call TRBJ1-5, with TRBD1 matching 9 bases. Trimming cost V 6 bases and J 7 bases; bases outside gene matches: 4. This CDR3 comprises 13 residues. From germline, CDR1 is MNHEY and CDR2 SMNVEV (reference sequence). CDR3 residues: CASRGQGGQPQHF. CDR3 DNA sequence: TGTGCCAGCAGGGGACAGGGAGGACAGCCCCAGCATTTT.

The J gene is TRBJ2-5, the V gene TRBV11-3; D unclear. The CDR3 contains 13 residues. Germline CDR1 and CDR2: SGHNT and YENEEA. Trimming removed 3 bases at V and 2 bases at J, with 7 bases between. The CDR3 DNA sequence: TGTGCCAGCAGCTTTTCACGGCAAGAGACCCAGTACTTC. Protein: CASSFSRQETQYF.

This sequence joins TRBV19 and TRBJ1-4; possible D gene TRBD1, 5 bases. The CDR3 has 17 amino acids. CDR1 and CDR2 (germline): LNHDA, SQIVND (reference sequence). The ends were cut back, 1 base at V and 0 bases at J, with 12 bases in the middle. The CDR3 DNA reads TGTGCCAGTAGTATAGCCTGGGGCGGCGCAACTAATGAAAAACTGTTTTTT. Protein sequence: CASSIAWGGATNEKLFF.

For this clone: The junction departs from the called germline gene at one end, perhaps through a read error. The V gene is TRBV11-2, the J gene TRBJ2-7; D may be TRBD2 (6 bases). The germline gives CDR1 SGHAT, CDR2 FQNNGV. The length of the CDR3 is 12 residues. In nucleotides, the CDR3 is TGTGCCAGCAGCTTAGCGGGGGACCTGATCGGCTTC. Translated: CASSLAGDLIGF.

This clone appeared once. The chain has TRBV10-3 and TRBJ1-2, with TRBD1 matching 7 bases. Trimming removed 2 bases from V and 7 bases from J; junction bases left unmatched: 19. The CDR3 runs to 18 residues. Germline V gene sequence: CDR1 ENHRY, CDR2 SYGVKD. The CDR3 region is CAISEPNPRQGLWGGYTF. The CDR3 coding sequence is TGTGCCATCAGTGAGCCAAACCCCCGACAGGGTCTGTGGGGTGGCTACACCTTC.

This clone is a singleton in its sample. The rearrangement links TRBV4-1 to TRBJ2-3, with 11 bases aligning to TRBD1. Germline V gene lookup returns CDR1 MGHRA and CDR2 YSYEKL. The V and J ends lost 4 bases and 4 bases, in that order; junction bases with no gene match: 19. The CDR3 runs 20 residues. The CDR3 region is CASSPQHRTGGEVVSDTQYF. CDR3 DNA: TGCGCCAGCAGCCCCCAACATCGGACAGGGGGCGAGGTTGTCTCAGATACGCAGTATTTT.

Comment on this clone: The junction does not match germline at one end; this may be a read error. The gene calls are TRBV5-1 and TRBJ2-5, with TRBD2 matching over 11 bases. CDR3 length equals 14 residues. Germline CDR1 and CDR2: SGHRS and YFSETQ. The CDR3 nucleotides read TGCGCCAGCAGCTTGGTACTAGCGGGAGAGGCCCAGTACTTC. Translated, it gives CASSLVLAGEAQYF.

This chain uses TRBV11-2 with TRBJ1-2, with D unclear. V shed 1 base and J shed 2 bases, with 5 bases lying between them. CDR3 size: 13 residues. CDR1 is SGHAT and CDR2 is FQNNGV in the germline V gene. Written as DNA, the CDR3 is TGTGCCAGCAGCTTAGCCGGGAACTATGGCTACACCTTC. This codes for CASSLAGNYGYTF.

The rearrangement links TRBV5-6 to TRBJ1-1, with unresolved D. The CDR3 totals 13 residues. Germline values: CDR1 SGHDT, CDR2 YYEEEE. V gave up 1 base and J gave up 4 bases, with 8 bases separating them. The CDR3 DNA follows: TGTGCCAGCAGCTTGATGAGAGGCACTGAAGCTTTCTTT. It specifies CASSLMRGTEAFF.

This chain connects TRBV4-1 to TRBJ2-2; TRBD2 matches 9 bases. There are 14 residues in the CDR3. Germline-derived CDR1 and CDR2 are MGHRA and YSYEKL. Here the CDR3 DNA reads TGCGCAGCGCGGGGGGGGTTTAGCACCGGGGAGCTGTTTTTT. Protein: CAARGGFSTGELFF.

The gene calls are TRBV6-2 or TRBV6-3 and TRBJ2-1; 8 bases align to TRBD2. The CDR3 has 15 amino acids. V dropped 3 bases and J dropped 4; count of bases not matched to a gene: 5. From germline, CDR1 is MNHEY and CDR2 SVGEGT. CDR3 sequence: CASSYKTSEYNEQFF. CDR3 sequence (DNA): TGTGCCAGCAGTTATAAGACTAGCGAGTACAATGAGCAGTTCTTC.

As DNA, the CDR3 is TGTGCCAGCAGCTTGGGCACCGGGAATGAAGCTTTCTTT. Its translation: CASSLGTGNEAFF. V is TRBV5-5 and J is TRBJ1-1; D ambiguous. V shed 0 bases and J shed 7 bases, with 10 bases lying between them. The CDR3 has 13 residues. Germline V lookup: CDR1 SGHKS, CDR2 YYEKEE (reference sequence).